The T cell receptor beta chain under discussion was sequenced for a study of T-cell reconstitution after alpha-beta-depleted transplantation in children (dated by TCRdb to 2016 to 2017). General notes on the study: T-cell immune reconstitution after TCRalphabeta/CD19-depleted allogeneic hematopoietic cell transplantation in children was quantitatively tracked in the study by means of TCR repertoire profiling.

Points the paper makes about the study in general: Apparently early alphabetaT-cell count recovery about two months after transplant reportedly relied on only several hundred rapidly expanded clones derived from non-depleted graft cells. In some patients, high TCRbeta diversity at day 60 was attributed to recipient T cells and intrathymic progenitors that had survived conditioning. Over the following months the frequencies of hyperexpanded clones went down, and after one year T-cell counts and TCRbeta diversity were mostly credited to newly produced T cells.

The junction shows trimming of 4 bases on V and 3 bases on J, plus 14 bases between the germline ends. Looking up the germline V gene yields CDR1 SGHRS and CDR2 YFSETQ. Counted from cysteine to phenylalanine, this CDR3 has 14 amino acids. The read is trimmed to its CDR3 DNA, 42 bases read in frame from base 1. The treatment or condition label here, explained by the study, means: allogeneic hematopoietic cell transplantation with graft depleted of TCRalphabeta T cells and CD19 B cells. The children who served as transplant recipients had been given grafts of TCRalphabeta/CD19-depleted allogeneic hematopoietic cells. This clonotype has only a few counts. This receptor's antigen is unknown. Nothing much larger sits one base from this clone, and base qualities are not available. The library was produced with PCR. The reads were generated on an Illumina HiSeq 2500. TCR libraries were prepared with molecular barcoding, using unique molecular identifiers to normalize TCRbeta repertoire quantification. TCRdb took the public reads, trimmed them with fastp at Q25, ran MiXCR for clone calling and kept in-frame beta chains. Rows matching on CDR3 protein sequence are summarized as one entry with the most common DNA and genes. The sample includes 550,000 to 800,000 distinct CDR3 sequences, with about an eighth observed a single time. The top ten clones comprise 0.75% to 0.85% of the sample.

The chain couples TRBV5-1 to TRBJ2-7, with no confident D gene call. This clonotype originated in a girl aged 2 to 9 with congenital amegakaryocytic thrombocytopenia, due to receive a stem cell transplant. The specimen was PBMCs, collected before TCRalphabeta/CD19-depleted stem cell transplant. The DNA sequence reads TGCGCCAGCAGCCCTGGCCGTTCGGACTACGAGCAGTACTTC. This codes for CASSPGRSDYEQYF.